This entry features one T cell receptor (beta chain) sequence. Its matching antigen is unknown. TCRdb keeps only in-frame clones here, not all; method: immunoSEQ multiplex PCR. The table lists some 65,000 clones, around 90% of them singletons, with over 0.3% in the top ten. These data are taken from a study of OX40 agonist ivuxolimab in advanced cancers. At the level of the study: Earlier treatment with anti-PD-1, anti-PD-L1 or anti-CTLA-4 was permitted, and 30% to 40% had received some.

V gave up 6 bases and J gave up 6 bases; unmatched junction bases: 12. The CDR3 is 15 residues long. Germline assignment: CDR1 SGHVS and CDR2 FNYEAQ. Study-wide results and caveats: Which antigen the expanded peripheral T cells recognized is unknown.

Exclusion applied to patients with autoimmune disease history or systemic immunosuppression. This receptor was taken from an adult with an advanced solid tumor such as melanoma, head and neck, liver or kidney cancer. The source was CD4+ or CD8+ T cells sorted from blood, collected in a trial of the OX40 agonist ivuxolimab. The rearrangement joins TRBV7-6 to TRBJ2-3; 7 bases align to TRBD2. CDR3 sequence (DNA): TGTGCCAGCAGGGCCTCGGGGGAGGGTTATGATACGCAGTATTTT. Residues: CASRASGEGYDTQYF.